In its sample, the clone carrying this T cell receptor beta chain was seen many times. As yet, its antigen is unknown. These data belong to a study of blood T cells in healthy people across ages. Whole-study findings and limits: Changes in expanded clonotypes were possibly confounded, as the CMV status of donors was unknown. Whereas aged donors had fewer naive CD4+ cells, long-lived donors had more of them and higher diversity.

Next came a second PCR, run for about 7 to 12 cycles, which used a sample-barcoded 5' primer along with a J-beta primer mix. Tags on each cDNA molecule came from a template-switch adaptor with 12 random nucleotides. MiXCR was run by TCRdb on the 5' RACE reads, yielding one entry per CDR3 protein. Altogether 1 million or so distinct CDR3 sequences are present, 35% to 55% being singletons, with the ten largest covering approximately 17%. The receptor was derived from a woman aged 60-75 years in good health. Sequencing was performed on blood.

The CDR3 region has the DNA TGTGCCATCAGTGAGTCCGGGACTATGGTTCTCCTACGCGAGCAGTACTTC. Residues: CAISESGTMVLLREQYF. The V and J genes are TRBV10-3 and TRBJ2-7, with 7 bases identical to TRBD2. Per germline, CDR1 ENHRY and CDR2 SYGVKD. With 0 bases clipped from V and 6 bases from J, the junction kept 14 bases outside the gene matches. The CDR3 has 17 amino acids.